The 18 T cell receptor beta chains below all came from one sample that was sequenced in a study of shared clonotypes between healthy human individuals. CD8 cells regarded as naive lacked CD45RO, were positively chosen for CCR7, and omitted terminally differentiated effector memory CD45RA+ cells. Assay used: immunoSEQ multiplex PCR; TCRdb lists only in-frame clones, some missing. The sample lists under 850,000 clones, more than 85% occurring once. Sequencing used naive CD8+ T cells sorted from blood. Receptors originate from a young man in good health.

The V gene is TRBV19, the J gene TRBJ1-1, with 9 nucleotides matching TRBD1. This CDR3 contains 16 residues. V dropped 5 bases and J dropped 4; count of bases not matched to a gene: 11. The germline gives CDR1 LNHDA, CDR2 SQIVND (reference sequence). The CDR3 here is CASSWGQGLGGTEAFF. The CDR3 DNA is TGTGCCAGTAGTTGGGGACAGGGCTTAGGTGGCACTGAAGCTTTCTTT.

The chain is built from TRBV5-6 and TRBJ2-7; 13 bases map to TRBD2. CDR1 and CDR2 (germline): SGHDT, YYEEEE. This CDR3 comprises 14 residues. The trim removed 4 bases at V and 6 bases at J, leaving 4 bases unmatched. CDR3 nucleotides: TGTGCCAGCAGCGTGACTAGCGGGAGGCTCGAGCAGTACTTC. It translates to CASSVTSGRLEQYF.

This chain joins TRBV21-1 and TRBJ1-5; the table's D gene call, TRBD1, was not cross checked with the DNA. TRBV21-1 is an annotated pseudogene. This CDR3 is built from 19 residues. CDR3 sequence: CASSPTARASVVGNQPQHF. In nucleotides, the CDR3 is TGTGCCAGCAGCCCGACAGCCAGGGCATCGGTGGTGGGCAATCAGCCCCAGCATTTT.

This chain uses TRBV5-1 with TRBJ2-2; 10 nucleotides match TRBD1. V shed 7 bases, J shed 2 bases, and the junction held 17 bases outside the gene matches. The germline gives CDR1 SGHRS, CDR2 YFSETQ. This CDR3 region has 19 residues. The CDR3 nucleotides are TGCGCCAGCCAAAATGGGGGCACCGGGACAGGGGACAACACCGGGGAGCTGTTTTTT. Translating it yields CASQNGGTGTGDNTGELFF. The whole variable domain, remainder taken from reference TRBV5-1 and TRBJ2-2, is KAGVTQTPRYLIKTRGQQVTLSCSPISGHRSVSWYQQTPGQGLQFLFEYFSETQRNKGNFPGRFSGRQFSNSRSEMNVSTLELGDSALYLCASQNGGTGTGDNTGELFFGEGSRLTVL.

This clone was found once. The J gene is TRBJ2-5, the V gene TRBV7-9, with D perhaps matching TRBD2 (6 bases). The germline CDR1 and CDR2 sequences are SEHNR and FQNEAQ (reference sequence). The CDR3 sequence is 15 residues long. Trimming took 5 bases from V and 5 from J, leaving 18 bases between them. The CDR3 nucleotides are TGTGCCAGCAGCCCACGGCGGGGCGTGGGGGAGACCCAGTACTTC. Its translation is CASSPRRGVGETQYF. Looking up the rest from reference TRBV7-9 and TRBJ2-5 gives the full variable domain: DTGVSQNPRHKITKRGQNVTFRCDPISEHNRLYWYRQTLGQGPEFLTYFQNEAQLEKSRLLSDRFSAERPKGSFSTLEIQRTEQGDSAMYLCASSPRRGVGETQYFGPGTRLLVL.

This rearrangement joins TRBV28 to TRBJ2-7; D remains unclear. The ends were cut back, 7 bases at V and 2 bases at J, with 15 bases in the middle. The CDR3 is made up of 14 amino acids. Germline CDR1 MDHEN, CDR2 SYDVKM. The CDR3 loop is CASNLPGRPYEQYF. CDR3 bases: TGTGCCAGCAACCTGCCCGGACGACCCTACGAGCAGTACTTC. The entire variable domain, with the rest obtained from reference TRBV28 and TRBJ2-7, is as follows: DVKVTQSSRYLVKRTGEKVFLECVQDMDHENMFWYRQDPGLGLRLIYFSYDVKMKEKGDIPEGYSVSREKKERFSLILESASTNQTSMYLCASNLPGRPYEQYFGPGTRLTVT.

This chain connects TRBV28 to TRBJ2-7; no clear D gene. Germline V gene sequence: CDR1 MDHEN, CDR2 SYDVKM. This CDR3 is 14 amino acids long. V was pared by 7 bases and J by 7 bases, with 20 bases between. CDR3 region: CASKFLGPVGEQYF. CDR3 coding DNA: TGTGCCAGCAAGTTCCTGGGTCCGGTGGGGGAGCAGTACTTC.

The gene calls are TRBV7-9 and TRBJ1-2; D may be TRBD1 (5 bases). V was shortened by 3 bases and J by 0 bases, with 20 bases between the two germline ends. There are 18 residues in the CDR3. CDR1 is SEHNR and CDR2 is FQNEAQ in the germline V gene (reference sequence). CDR3 in DNA: TGTGCCAGCAGCTTCCCCTGGGGGTCCTCACTACCTAACTATGGCTACACCTTC. This gives the protein CASSFPWGSSLPNYGYTF.

The V call is TRBV15, the J call TRBJ2-7; 11 bases agree with TRBD2. This CDR3 comprises 14 residues. Unmatched junction bases numbered 3, after V lost 3 bases and J lost 5 bases. The germline CDR1 and CDR2 sequences are LNHNV and YYDKDF (reference sequence). The CDR3 sequence: CATSRTSGIDEQYF. CDR3 DNA: TGTGCCACCAGCAGGACTAGCGGGATTGACGAGCAGTACTTC.

The CDR3 DNA follows: TGTGCCAGCAGTTCGGGACTAGCGGGGGTAGATACGCAGTATTTT. It yields the protein CASSSGLAGVDTQYF. V and J are TRBV27 and TRBJ2-3; 14 nucleotides match TRBD2. This CDR3 is built from 15 residues. Germline V CDR1 and CDR2: MNHEY, SMNVEV (reference sequence). J lost 5 bases, V lost 4 bases, and 2 bases had no gene match.

This chain connects TRBV6-5 to TRBJ2-3, with TRBD2 as a possible D gene (6 bases). This CDR3 is 15 amino acids long. From germline, CDR1 is MNHEY and CDR2 SVGAGI. The V end lost 2 bases, the J end lost 8 bases, and 17 bases lay between the germline ends. The CDR3 sequence is CASSYDPGESGTQYF. The CDR3, as DNA: TGTGCCAGCAGTTACGATCCGGGAGAGTCTGGTACGCAGTATTTT.

The V call is TRBV7-6, the J call TRBJ2-5; D remains unclear. CDR1 and CDR2 from the germline V gene are SGHVS and FNYEAQ. Trimming left V 5 bases short and J 3 bases short, with 10 bases between. The CDR3 contains 13 residues. CDR3 protein: CASSRDLKETQYF. The CDR3 DNA reads as TGTGCCAGCAGCCGCGACCTGAAAGAGACCCAGTACTTC. The full variable domain, its missing parts supplied by reference TRBV7-6 and TRBJ2-5, is GAGVSQSPRYKVTKRGQDVALRCDPISGHVSLYWYRQALGQGPEFLTYFNYEAQQDKSGLPNDRFSAERPEGSISTLTIQRTEQRDSAMYRCASSRDLKETQYFGPGTRLLVL.

The chain carries TRBV7-8 and TRBJ2-7; 10 bases are shared with TRBD1. The germline CDR1 and CDR2 sequences are SGHVS and FQNEAQ. The CDR3 has 16 residues. Trimming took 4 bases from V and 3 from J; bases not matched to a gene: 9. The CDR3 protein is CASSSLRDRGNYEQYF. The CDR3 bases are TGTGCCAGCAGCTCGTTACGGGACAGGGGTAACTACGAGCAGTACTTC.

This chain uses TRBV27 with TRBJ2-7; TRBD1 agrees at 8 bases. J lost 3 bases, V lost 5 bases, and 9 bases had no gene match. CDR3 size: 15 residues. Germline CDR1 MNHEY, CDR2 SMNVEV (reference sequence). The CDR3 here is CASSPSGTGFYEQYF. DNA of the CDR3: TGTGCCAGCAGTCCATCCGGGACAGGATTCTACGAGCAGTACTTC.

This rearrangement joins TRBV28 to TRBJ2-7; D unclear. CDR3 length: 13 residues. Germline V gene sequence: CDR1 MDHEN, CDR2 SYDVKM. The V and J ends lost 6 bases and 1 base respectively, with 10 bases between them. The CDR3 nucleotides read TGTGCCAGCAGGGTCGTGGATTCCTACGAGCAGTACTTC. Its protein is CASRVVDSYEQYF.

The gene calls are TRBV27 and TRBJ1-1; 7 bases agree with TRBD1. In germline, CDR1 is MNHEY, CDR2 SMNVEV (reference sequence). The ends lost 5 bases at V and 6 bases at J; junction bases unmatched: 6. CDR3 length: 13 amino acids. The CDR3 sequence is CASSTGAISEAFF. In DNA, the CDR3 is TGTGCCAGCAGTACAGGGGCTATCTCTGAAGCTTTCTTT.

J is TRBJ2-3 and V is TRBV11-2; TRBD2 aligns across 9 bases. Germline lookup yields CDR1 SGHAT and CDR2 FQNNGV. The junction had 20 bases not matched to a gene; V was cut back by 6 bases and J by 4 bases. The CDR3 spans 19 residues. The CDR3 spells CASRHARGAGGPGSDTQYF. CDR3 nucleotides: TGTGCCAGCAGGCATGCAAGGGGAGCGGGAGGACCGGGGTCAGATACGCAGTATTTT.

The V and J genes are TRBV27 and TRBJ1-4; 7 bases match TRBD1. Germline V gene sequence: CDR1 MNHEY, CDR2 SMNVEV (reference sequence). This CDR3 is 14 amino acids long. V lost 5 bases and J lost 7; bases outside the gene matches: 7. The CDR3: CASSQGGGIEKLFF. CDR3 nucleotides: TGTGCCAGCAGTCAGGGGGGAGGGATTGAAAAACTGTTTTTT.